The clone carrying this T cell receptor (beta chain) was seen many times. No antigen is known for it. These data are taken from a study of beta chain features in type 1 diabetes. The CDR3 sequence is 13 residues long. Germline values: CDR1 SGHTA, CDR2 FQGNSA. Trimming stripped 10 bases from V and 3 bases from J, with 13 bases between. The entirety of the isolated RNA underwent reverse transcription, so expressed TCRB transcripts were sequenced. Roughly 3.4 million reads were obtained on average from naive, central memory and regulatory T cell samples. Clones were sequenced by immunoSEQ multiplex PCR, and TCRdb holds only the in-frame ones, with some missing. Of 300,000 to 450,000 clones listed, 8.5% to 10% are singletons. Blood was drawn once from each donor into heparinised tubes. The draws averaged roughly 120 mL. Overall study findings and caveats: TCRB CDR3s from Type 1 diabetes patients were moderately but significantly shorter in all four CD4+ subsets.

V gene TRBV7-2 combines with J gene TRBJ2-1, with D maybe TRBD2 (6 bases). This TCR derives from a man aged 25 to 40 with type 1 diabetes. Sequencing was carried out using central memory CD4+ T cells from blood. The CDR3 reads CATRDSNYNEQFF. The CDR3, as DNA: TGTGCCACCCGGGACTCCAACTACAATGAGCAGTTCTTC.